One sample yielded the 23 T cell receptor beta chains listed below, sequenced in a study of beta chain features in type 1 diabetes. Study-wide results and limits: Type 1 diabetes patients showed a moderate but significant shortening of TCRB CDR3s in all four CD4+ subsets.

These TCRs are of unknown antigen specificity. Isolated RNA was reverse transcribed in full, so expressed TCRB transcripts were sequenced. Method: immunoSEQ multiplex PCR; TCRdb's copy keeps in-frame clones and lacks some. The sample lists about 150,000 clones, 10% seen once, with more than 0.4% in the top ten. The sample comprised central memory CD4+ T cells from blood. These receptors were taken from a man aged 25-40 years with type 1 diabetes.

This clone was detected only a few times. For the CDR3, the DNA is TGTGCCAGCAGTTCCACGGACAGAGATAGCTCCTACGAGCAGTACTTC. Amino acid sequence: CASSSTDRDSSYEQYF. The chain joins TRBV6-5 to TRBJ2-7, with D maybe TRBD1 (6 bases). The CDR3 runs 16 residues. Germline V gives CDR1 MNHEY, CDR2 SVGAGI. The V end was cut by 4 bases, the J end by 0 bases, with 16 bases between.

This clone was detected a few times. The rearrangement joins TRBV6-6 to TRBJ2-3; D uncertain. V was cut by 6 bases and J by 6 bases, with 7 bases left in between. CDR1 and CDR2 from the germline V gene are MNHNY and SVGAGI (reference sequence). The CDR3 covers 11 residues. In DNA form, the CDR3 reads TGTGCCAGCAGGTCAGGTGATACGCAGTATTTT. As protein: CASRSGDTQYF.

This clone turned up a few times. The chain links TRBV5-1 to TRBJ1-1; no definite D call. The germline CDR1 and CDR2 sequences are SGHRS and YFSETQ. The CDR3 consists of 14 residues. V lost 1 base to trimming and J lost 6 bases, with 13 bases between them. The CDR3 spells CASSLSVGSPEAFF. As DNA, the CDR3 is TGCGCCAGCAGCTTGAGCGTGGGTTCCCCTGAAGCTTTCTTT.

The rearrangement uses TRBV5-1 and TRBJ2-3; D gene unclear. The ends were cut back, 4 bases at V and 1 base at J, with 13 bases in the middle. Germline V lookup: CDR1 SGHRS, CDR2 YFSETQ. This CDR3 has 15 residues. Written as DNA, the CDR3 is TGCGCCAGCAGCATGAACTCGAGAGGCACAGATACGCAGTATTTT. This gives the protein CASSMNSRGTDTQYF.

This chain uses TRBV4-2 with TRBJ2-1; D is perhaps TRBD2 (5 bases). Germline-derived CDR1 and CDR2 are LGHNA and YNFKEQ. CDR3 length: 16 residues. The V end lost 5 bases, the J end lost 10 bases, and 24 bases lay between the germline ends. The CDR3 DNA reads TGTGCCAGCAGCTTGGCGTCCGGACTCCCCATAGGGGAGCAGTTCTTC. It is translated as CASSLASGLPIGEQFF.

This clone was counted at least ten times. In the same sample, other DNA sequences code for this CDR3. The chain combines TRBV7-9 with TRBJ2-7; D ambiguous. CDR3 length: 11 amino acids. CDR1 and CDR2 (germline): SEHNR, FQNEAQ (reference sequence). V was pared by 5 bases and J by 4 bases, with 6 bases between. This CDR3 reads CASSPSYEQYF. In DNA form, the CDR3 reads TGTGCCAGCAGCCCCAGTTACGAGCAGTACTTC.

The V and J genes are TRBV2 and TRBJ2-3; 7 nucleotides align to TRBD2. Trimming cost V 1 base and J 8 bases; bases outside gene matches: 9. Germline V gene sequence: CDR1 SNHLY, CDR2 FYNNEI. This CDR3 spans 15 amino acids. CDR3 DNA sequence: TGTGCCAGCAGTGAAGTGGCGGGAGCGTCGGGTACGCAGTATTTT. This gives the protein CASSEVAGASGTQYF.

This chain joins TRBV11-2 and TRBJ2-1, with D unresolved. Germline V CDR1 and CDR2: SGHAT, FQNNGV. V lost 1 base, J lost 0 bases, and 13 bases lay in between. The CDR3 loop spans 17 amino acids. CDR3: CASSLAWAESSYNEQFF. CDR3 nucleotide sequence: TGTGCCAGCAGCTTAGCTTGGGCAGAGAGCTCCTACAATGAGCAGTTCTTC.

This clone was seen a handful of times. The CDR3 DNA sequence: TGTGCCAGCAGCTTCTCGGGAGTCCTCTACGAGCAGTACTTC. As protein: CASSFSGVLYEQYF. The chain has TRBV7-9 and TRBJ2-7; a weak D match, TRBD2 (6 bases). Per the germline V gene, CDR1 is SEHNR and CDR2 is FQNEAQ (reference sequence). With 3 bases removed from V and 3 bases from J, the gap between germline ends came to 12 bases. The CDR3 runs 14 residues. Full variable domain (outside the CDR3, taken from reference TRBV7-9 and TRBJ2-7): DTGVSQNPRHKITKRGQNVTFRCDPISEHNRLYWYRQTLGQGPEFLTYFQNEAQLEKSRLLSDRFSAERPKGSFSTLEIQRTEQGDSAMYLCASSFSGVLYEQYFGPGTRLTVT.

The chain joins TRBV5-1 to TRBJ2-1; TRBD2 matches at 13 bases. The V segment lost 5 bases and the J segment 7 bases; nucleotides outside the gene matches: 3. Germline V CDR1 and CDR2: SGHRS, YFSETQ. This CDR3 comprises 14 residues. CDR3 DNA: TGCGCCAGCAGGGGGACTAGCGGGACAAATGAGCAGTTCTTC. The encoded protein is CASRGTSGTNEQFF.

This clone showed up just a few times. Compared with germline, one end of the junction differs, possibly owing to a read error. The gene calls are TRBV5-4 and TRBJ2-2; maybe TRBD2 (5 bases). The CDR3 length is 16 residues. Germline V gene sequence: CDR1 SGHNT, CDR2 YYREEE (reference sequence). Here the CDR3 reads CASSQSQRPNTGELFF. The CDR3 DNA is TGCGCCAGCAGCCAATCGCAGCGGCCGAACACCGGGGAGCTGTTTTTT.

V gene TRBV6-6 combines with J gene TRBJ2-3; no definite D call. This CDR3 spans 11 amino acids. Germline assignment: CDR1 MNHNY and CDR2 SVGAGI (reference sequence). Deletions cut 10 bases from V and 1 base from J, with 6 bases between. The CDR3 coding sequence is TGTGCCACCTGGCGCACAGATACGCAGTATTTT. It encodes CATWRTDTQYF.

The gene calls are TRBV27 and TRBJ2-3; tentative D call: TRBD1 (5 bases). CDR1 and CDR2 from the germline V gene are MNHEY and SMNVEV (reference sequence). This CDR3 is built from 13 residues. The V end lost 6 bases, the J end lost 6 bases, and 13 bases lay between the germline ends. The CDR3 spells CASRTSGSDTQYF. CDR3 nucleotide sequence: TGTGCCAGCAGAACCTCAGGGTCGGATACGCAGTATTTT.

This clone was detected only a few times. The rearrangement links TRBV19 to TRBJ2-5; D perhaps matches TRBD1 (6 bases). V lost 3 bases and J lost 4, with 9 bases in between. Germline CDR1 is LNHDA and CDR2 is SQIVND (reference sequence). This CDR3 has 13 amino acids. CDR3 nucleotides: TGTGCCAGTAGTATGCAGGGGCGAGAGACCCAGTACTTC. Protein sequence: CASSMQGRETQYF.

The chain has TRBV21-1 and TRBJ2-1; no check of the table's D call, TRBD2, against the DNA was made. TRBV21-1 corresponds to a pseudogene. The CDR3 sequence is 16 residues long. CDR3 coding DNA: TGTGCCAGCAGCAGAAAGAGCGGGAGGGCCCTCACGGAGCAGTTCTTC. Translation: CASSRKSGRALTEQFF.

The chain has TRBV5-1 and TRBJ1-1; 7 bases match TRBD1. V was pared by 5 bases and J by 0 bases, with 4 bases of the junction left unmatched. The CDR3 has 14 residues. The germline V gene has CDR1 SGHRS and CDR2 YFSETQ. The CDR3: CASRRQGMNTEAFF. In DNA, the CDR3 is TGCGCCAGCAGAAGACAGGGTATGAACACTGAAGCTTTCTTT.

The rearrangement links TRBV19 to TRBJ1-5; 9 nucleotides match TRBD1. The CDR3 runs to 15 residues. J gave up 4 bases and V 5 bases, and 6 bases lay outside the gene matches. Per the germline V gene, CDR1 is LNHDA and CDR2 is SQIVND (reference sequence). CDR3 coding DNA: TGTGCCAGTAGTCCCGTCGGACAGGGGAATCAGCCCCAGCATTTT. It encodes CASSPVGQGNQPQHF.

This clone showed up just a few times. The chain uses TRBV18 and TRBJ1-1; possible D gene TRBD1, 5 bases. Germline CDR1 and CDR2: KGHSH and LQKENI. The CDR3 length is 12 residues. V was clipped by 6 bases and J by 7 bases, with 12 bases between them. The CDR3 DNA is TGTGCCAGCTCCCAGGGTAGAGATGAAGCTTTCTTT. Translated, it gives CASSQGRDEAFF.

This clone was observed a handful of times. The rearrangement uses TRBV5-1 and TRBJ2-3; 9 nucleotides agree with TRBD1. The length of the CDR3 is 15 residues. CDR1 is SGHRS, CDR2 YFSETQ, per germline. After removal of 1 base from V and 5 bases from J, the junction contained 5 bases not matched to a gene. CDR3 protein: CASSLTGGMGDTQYF. In nucleotides, the CDR3 is TGCGCCAGCAGCTTGACAGGGGGCATGGGAGATACGCAGTATTTT.

The V and J genes are TRBV2 and TRBJ2-6; D remains ambiguous. V lost 3 bases to trimming and J lost 0 bases, with 12 bases between them. The germline gives CDR1 SNHLY, CDR2 FYNNEI. The CDR3 sequence is 17 residues long. CDR3 in DNA: TGTGCCAGCAGTGATGAACTCATTACCTCTGGGGCCAACGTCCTGACTTTC. This translates into CASSDELITSGANVLTF.

This clone was seen a handful of times. This rearrangement joins TRBV5-1 to TRBJ2-1, with D perhaps TRBD2 (6 bases). This CDR3 is 16 amino acids long. CDR1 is SGHRS and CDR2 is YFSETQ in the germline V gene. V lost 4 bases and J 0 bases, leaving 14 bases between the germline ends. The CDR3 loop reads CASSIGTSSSYNEQFF. CDR3 in DNA: TGCGCCAGCAGCATCGGGACTTCTAGCTCCTACAATGAGCAGTTCTTC.

V gene TRBV30 combines with J gene TRBJ2-5; 13 bases align to TRBD2. Germline lookup yields CDR1 GTSNPN and CDR2 SVGIG (reference sequence). The length of the CDR3 is 14 residues. J gave up 5 bases and V 4 bases, and 4 bases lay outside the gene matches. CDR3 region: CAWTRLAGGETQYF. For the CDR3, the DNA is TGTGCCTGGACGAGACTAGCGGGAGGCGAGACCCAGTACTTC.

This clone was observed at least ten times. The V call is TRBV9, the J call TRBJ1-3; D ambiguous. The CDR3 totals 12 residues. CDR1 and CDR2 (germline): SGDLS, YYNGEE. V lost 5 bases and J 3 bases, leaving 6 bases between the germline ends. The CDR3 region is CASSENGNTIYF. In DNA form, the CDR3 reads TGTGCCAGCAGTGAGAATGGAAACACCATATATTTT.